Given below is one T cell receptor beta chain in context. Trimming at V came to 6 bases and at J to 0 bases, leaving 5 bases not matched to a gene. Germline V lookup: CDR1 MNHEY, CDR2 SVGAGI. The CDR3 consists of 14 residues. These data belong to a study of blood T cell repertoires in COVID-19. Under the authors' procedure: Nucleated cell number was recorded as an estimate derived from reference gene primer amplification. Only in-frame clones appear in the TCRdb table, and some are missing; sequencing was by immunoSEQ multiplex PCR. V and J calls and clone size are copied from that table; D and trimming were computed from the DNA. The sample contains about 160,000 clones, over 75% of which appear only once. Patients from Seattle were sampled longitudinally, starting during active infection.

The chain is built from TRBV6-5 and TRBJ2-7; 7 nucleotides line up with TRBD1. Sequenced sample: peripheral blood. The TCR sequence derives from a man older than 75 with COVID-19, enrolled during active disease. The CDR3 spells CASRVQGISYEQYF. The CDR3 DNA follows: TGTGCCAGCAGGGTACAGGGGATCTCCTACGAGCAGTACTTC.